Listed here are 16 T cell receptor beta chains from one sample, sequenced in a study of response to subunit inactivated influenza vaccine. One entry per CDR3 protein, called by TCRdb with MiXCR from the RT-PCR reads. Among about 800,000 distinct CDR3 sequences, over 20% were seen once, and the ten largest hold 9.5% to 13%. The input for sequencing was PBMCs from blood, taken 4 to 6 days after vaccination. Every receptor here comes from a man in his fifties who received an inactivated influenza vaccine.

This clonotype was detected many times. CDR3 in DNA: TGTGCCAGCAGCTTAGCGCGGGCAGGCTACTCCCGCTATGGCTACACCTTC. Amino acids: CASSLARAGYSRYGYTF. V gene TRBV7-8 combines with J gene TRBJ1-2; D gene ambiguous. Trimming took 0 bases from V and 4 from J, leaving 18 bases between them. There are 17 residues in the CDR3. Per germline, CDR1 SGHVS and CDR2 FQNEAQ.

The chain joins TRBV7-3 to TRBJ2-3; 11 bases match TRBD2. The CDR3 has 16 residues. CDR1 is SGHTA and CDR2 is FQGTGA in the germline V gene. Trimming took 5 bases from V and 4 from J; bases not matched to a gene: 8. CDR3 region: CASSLTGLAGPDTQYF. CDR3 DNA: TGTGCCAGCAGCCTTACTGGACTAGCGGGTCCAGATACGCAGTATTTT. The whole variable domain, filled in from reference TRBV7-3 and TRBJ2-3, reads GAGVSQTPSNKVTEKGKYVELRCDPISGHTALYWYRQSLGQGPEFLIYFQGTGAADDSGLPNDRFFAVRPEGSVSTLKIQRTERGDSAVYLCASSLTGLAGPDTQYFGPGTRLTVL.

The chain carries TRBV12-3 or TRBV12-4 and TRBJ2-2; D unresolved. The CDR3 covers 11 residues. V was trimmed by 7 bases and J by 9 bases, leaving 9 bases between them. In DNA, the CDR3 is TGTGCCAGCACCCCTTCCAGGGAGCTGTTTTTT. This codes for CASTPSRELFF.

This clonotype was observed a few times. This chain uses TRBV12-3 or TRBV12-4 with TRBJ2-3; TRBD1 matches 9 bases. The length of the CDR3 is 16 residues. Trimming at V came to 5 bases and at J to 4 bases, leaving 10 bases not matched to a gene. CDR3 protein: CASSPQDRGRADTQYF. Here the CDR3 DNA reads TGTGCCAGCAGTCCCCAGGACAGGGGAAGGGCAGATACGCAGTATTTT.

V and J are TRBV19 and TRBJ1-2; 7 bases align to TRBD1. The CDR3 totals 18 residues. Losses at the gene ends were 4 bases for V and 0 bases for J; bases not matched to a gene: 14. Germline values: CDR1 LNHDA, CDR2 SQIVND (reference sequence). CDR3 DNA: TGTGCCAGTAGTACGACGAGGGGGCGACGTTCAGCTAACTATGGCTACACCTTC. Encoded protein: CASSTTRGRRSANYGYTF.

The sample holds many counts of this clonotype. The CDR3 spells CASSLGTVYQETQYF. The CDR3 bases are TGCGCCAGCAGCTTGGGGACAGTGTACCAAGAGACCCAGTACTTC. V is TRBV5-1 and J is TRBJ2-5; D possibly corresponds to TRBD1 (6 bases). Germline V lookup: CDR1 SGHRS, CDR2 YFSETQ. V was clipped by 0 bases and J by 0 bases, with 9 bases between them. This CDR3 contains 15 residues. The full variable domain, with the rest looked up from reference TRBV5-1 and TRBJ2-5, is KAGVTQTPRYLIKTRGQQVTLSCSPISGHRSVSWYQQTPGQGLQFLFEYFSETQRNKGNFPGRFSGRQFSNSRSEMNVSTLELGDSALYLCASSLGTVYQETQYFGPGTRLLVL.

The table lists this clonotype with a few counts. The chain couples TRBV5-1 to TRBJ2-7, with TRBD2 identical over 11 bases. Trimming removed 4 bases from V and 1 base from J; junction bases left unmatched: 10. Germline V CDR1 and CDR2: SGHRS, YFSETQ. The CDR3 runs 17 residues. CDR3 loop: CASSLLAGGPVSYEQYF. For the CDR3, the DNA is TGCGCCAGCAGCCTATTAGCGGGAGGGCCGGTATCCTACGAGCAGTACTTC.

The rearrangement links TRBV5-1 to TRBJ1-3; unclear D gene. Trimming stripped 0 bases from V and 1 base from J, with 8 bases between. Germline V gene sequence: CDR1 SGHRS, CDR2 YFSETQ. CDR3 length: 15 amino acids. The CDR3: CASSLGPSSGNTIYF. The CDR3 DNA sequence: TGCGCCAGCAGCTTGGGACCGTCGTCTGGAAACACCATATATTTT.

The chain couples TRBV29-1 to TRBJ2-7; 12 nucleotides align to TRBD1. With 6 bases clipped from V and 4 bases from J, the junction kept 7 bases outside the gene matches. This CDR3 contains 14 residues. CDR1 and CDR2 from the germline V gene are SQVTM and ANQGSEA. CDR3 amino acids: CSVAVGQGAYEQYF. The CDR3 DNA reads TGCAGCGTCGCCGTGGGACAGGGGGCTTACGAGCAGTACTTC.

There are a few counts of this clonotype. The chain carries TRBV11-2 and TRBJ2-7; the match to TRBD1 covers 12 bases. V lost 5 bases to trimming and J lost 1 base; unmatched junction nucleotides: 6. This CDR3 comprises 16 residues. Germline V CDR1 and CDR2: SGHAT, FQNNGV. The CDR3 DNA reads as TGTGCCAGCAGCAAGGGACAGGGGGCTTTTTCCTACGAGCAGTACTTC. Its translation: CASSKGQGAFSYEQYF. Filled out from reference TRBV11-2 and TRBJ2-7, the complete variable domain reads EAGVAQSPRYKIIEKRQSVAFWCNPISGHATLYWYQQILGQGPKLLIQFQNNGVVDDSQLPKDRFSAERLKGVDSTLKIQPAKLEDSAVYLCASSKGQGAFSYEQYFGPGTRLTVT.

CDR3 bases: TGTGCCAGCAACCAACAGGGTGGCTACACCTTC. This codes for CASNQQGGYTF. J is TRBJ1-2 and V is TRBV6-6; a possible D gene is TRBD1 (6 bases). The CDR3 spans 11 residues. Trimming took off 7 bases at V and 7 bases at J, with 10 bases between the two ends. Germline assignment: CDR1 MNHNY and CDR2 SVGAGI (reference sequence).

This clonotype has at least ten counts. The rearrangement uses TRBV20-1 and TRBJ2-1, with no clear D. Trimming removed 5 bases at V and 6 bases at J, with 17 bases between. Germline V gene data show CDR1 as DFQATT and CDR2 as SNEGSKA (reference sequence). The CDR3 extends over 14 amino acids. Written as DNA, the CDR3 is TGCAGTGCTCCGCGGTCGGGCTTCCTCAATGAGCAGTTCTTC. It is translated as CSAPRSGFLNEQFF.

The chain carries TRBV7-2 and TRBJ2-7; D not certain. Trimming pared 4 bases from V and 5 bases from J, leaving 21 bases between. The CDR3 length is 16 residues. The V gene's germline CDR1 is SGHTA and CDR2 FQGNSA. The CDR3 sequence is CASSSTRGVGKNEQYF. CDR3 nucleotide sequence: TGTGCCAGCAGCTCGACGCGTGGGGTGGGGAAGAACGAGCAGTACTTC.

There are a few counts of this clonotype. This chain joins TRBV20-1 and TRBJ2-2, with TRBD2 identical over 7 bases. Germline V CDR1 and CDR2: DFQATT, SNEGSKA (reference sequence). V was clipped by 6 bases and J by 1 base; unmatched bases: 5. CDR3 length equals 14 residues. The CDR3, as DNA: TGCAGTGCGGCTCGCGGGGGGAACACCGGGGAGCTGTTTTTT. Its protein is CSAARGGNTGELFF.

This clonotype occurred a few times. This chain joins TRBV7-9 and TRBJ1-6; D call uncertain. This CDR3 has 13 residues. The germline V gene encodes CDR1 SEHNR and CDR2 FQNEAQ (reference sequence). Trimming removed 5 bases from V and 8 bases from J, with 10 bases in between. The CDR3 sequence: CASSRTWDSPLHF. Here the CDR3 DNA reads TGTGCCAGCAGCCGAACGTGGGATTCACCCCTCCACTTT. The variable domain in full, with the rest retrieved from reference TRBV7-9 and TRBJ1-6, is DTGVSQNPRHKITKRGQNVTFRCDPISEHNRLYWYRQTLGQGPEFLTYFQNEAQLEKSRLLSDRFSAERPKGSFSTLEIQRTEQGDSAMYLCASSRTWDSPLHFGNGTRLTVT.

V gene TRBV7-9 combines with J gene TRBJ2-3; TRBD2 is a possible D gene (6 bases). Trimming shortened V by 11 bases and J by 0 bases, and 12 bases separated the two germline ends. The CDR3 is 13 residues long. Germline values: CDR1 SEHNR, CDR2 FQNEAQ (reference sequence). The CDR3 region is CAAGGRSTDTQYF. CDR3 DNA: TGTGCCGCTGGGGGGAGAAGCACAGATACGCAGTATTTT. Full variable domain (missing parts from reference TRBV7-9 and TRBJ2-3): DTGVSQNPRHKITKRGQNVTFRCDPISEHNRLYWYRQTLGQGPEFLTYFQNEAQLEKSRLLSDRFSAERPKGSFSTLEIQRTEQGDSAMYLCAAGGRSTDTQYFGPGTRLTVL.